A selection of T cell receptor beta chains follows, all from one sample in a study of T cell changes during pregnancy in multiple sclerosis. Only in-frame clones appear in the TCRdb table, and some are missing; sequencing was by immunoSEQ multiplex PCR. The repertoire holds roughly 93,000 clones, with 85% to 95% as singletons. The source was peripheral blood, collected after pregnancy. Every receptor here comes from a female donor with multiple sclerosis, enrolled in a pregnancy study. Each CDR3 is given with its conserved first and last residue.

TRBV6-5	15	TRBJ2-7	CASRPDRSSTYEQYF
TRBV7-2	17	TRBJ2-3	CASSFQGGTGSTDTQYF
TRBV4-1	13	TRBJ1-1	CASSQRDLVEAFF
TRBV5-1	15	TRBJ2-7	CASRTRDRVSYEQYF
TRBV6-1	16	TRBJ2-3	CASSEEAGGSTDTQYF
TRBV11-2	17	TRBJ2-2	CASSPRGGLAGAGELFF
TRBV19	13	TRBJ1-5	CASSGGRDQPQHF
TRBV21-1	16	TRBJ1-1	CASSKPGQGGNTEAFF
TRBV5-1	14	TRBJ2-1	CASSSGTGYDEQFF
TRBV5-1	15	TRBJ2-7	CASRPTSASSYEQYF
TRBV27	15	TRBJ2-1	CALKPPRGPYNEQFF
TRBV6-5	15	TRBJ2-4	CASSRTVPTQNIQYF
TRBV6-1	14	TRBJ2-2	CASRTAGAGGELFF
TRBV27	16	TRBJ2-3	CASRSLWGGSTDTQYF
TRBV5-1	15	TRBJ2-3	CASRMRQGVTDTQYF
TRBV7-7	13	TRBJ2-1	CASSTGQGNEQFF
TRBV5-1	16	TRBJ2-1	CASSLAVYQVYNEQFF
TRBV6-4	14	TRBJ2-7	CASSLRGEKDEQYF
TRBV5-1	14	TRBJ2-7	CASSPETGPYEQYF
TRBV23-1	14	TRBJ1-1	CASSQSRVPPEAFF
TRBV5-1	15	TRBJ1-2	CASSLQTGQGYGYTF
TRBV5-1	15	TRBJ2-3	CASSLVPQNTDTQYF
TRBV6-1	13	TRBJ1-2	CASISNSNYGYTF
TRBV6-6	16	TRBJ1-5	CASSPGQGARYQPQHF
TRBV4-1	16	TRBJ2-7	CASSQPLFTGSYEQYF
TRBV30	17	TRBJ1-5	CAWSHQPLSGKGQPQHF
TRBV25-1	14	TRBJ1-5	CASSESSSRGPQHF
TRBV7-9	13	TRBJ1-1	CASSENSGGEAFF
TRBV4-2	20	TRBJ2-3	CASSHAKPGLAGGMTDTQYF
TRBV7-6	14	TRBJ1-1	CASSTGFENTEAFF
TRBV5-6	16	TRBJ2-1	CASSSSGTGSYNEQFF
TRBV28	11	TRBJ1-2	CATWTAYGYTF
TRBV30	16	TRBJ1-4	CAWSVGQGAIREKLFF
TRBV14	15	TRBJ1-6	CASSLTRDYNSPLHF
TRBV5-4	13	TRBJ2-3	CASSLGTRDTQYF
TRBV7-2	16	TRBJ1-5	CASSRVGGGDNQPQHF
TRBV27	16	TRBJ2-3	CASTPSWLTETDTQYF
TRBV5-5	15	TRBJ2-6	CASSLGQVGANVLTF
TRBV7-9	12	TRBJ1-2	CASRTGLYGYTF
TRBV7-8	15	TRBJ1-3	CASSLGTGEGNTIYF
TRBV6-1	14	TRBJ2-1	CASSEGLAGWEQFF
TRBV15	20	TRBJ1-3	CATSRPRSGSSVFNPDTIYF
TRBV6-5	16	TRBJ1-3	CASSYSAGFTGNTIYF
TRBV7-2	16	TRBJ2-7	CASSHSLSGGAYEQYF
TRBV2	15	TRBJ1-4	CASTRMEVANEKLFF
TRBV6-4	11	TRBJ2-7	CARSPSYEQYF
TRBV5-1	15	TRBJ1-4	CASSLVQGGGEKLFF
TRBV5-1	18	TRBJ2-1	CASSFLYTGQGAVDEQFF
TRBV6-1	16	TRBJ1-2	CASSARRFRVAYGYTF
TRBV5-1	13	TRBJ2-5	CASSLVPGGTQYF
TRBV23-1	15	TRBJ1-1	CATTCRDRGHTEAFF
TRBV27	12	TRBJ2-5	CASSHTLETQYF
TRBV11-2	14	TRBJ2-2	CASSFTGGGGELFF
TRBV4-3	16	TRBJ2-7	CASSQDFARLANEQYF